The 18 T cell receptor beta chains below come from one sample, sequenced in a study of regulatory T cells in long-lasting Graves disease. Noted time point: persistent/refractory GD, antithyroid drugs over 5 years with positive TRAb. PBMCs provided the RNA from which the TCR library was made. Libraries of TCR beta came from iRepertoire HTBI primers plus Arm-PCR of CDR3 regions. TCRdb reanalysed the multiplex PCR reads using MiXCR and keeps one entry per CDR3 protein. The table lists around 460,000 distinct CDR3 sequences, around a fifth of them singletons. This sample comprised peripheral blood mononuclear cells (PBMCs), obtained when the disease was refractory, from a patient treated with antithyroid drugs. These receptor sequences come from a female donor with Graves disease.

The table lists this clonotype with many counts. This chain connects TRBV10-3 to TRBJ1-1; D unresolved. Trimming took 3 bases from V and 1 from J, leaving 12 bases between them. Germline V gene sequence: CDR1 ENHRY, CDR2 SYGVKD. This CDR3 is 15 amino acids long. In DNA, the CDR3 is TGTGCCATCAGTGAATTCGAGGTCAGGAACACTGAAGCTTTCTTT. Translation: CAISEFEVRNTEAFF.

The table lists this clonotype with many counts. The CDR3 nucleotides read TGTGCCAGCAGTGAATTGTTGTTCAATCAGCCCCAGCATTTT. Protein: CASSELLFNQPQHF. The chain combines TRBV6-1 with TRBJ1-5, with D hard to call. Germline values: CDR1 MNHNS, CDR2 SASEGT. Trimming cost V 2 bases and J 3 bases, with 8 bases left between them. This CDR3 has 14 amino acids.

With respect to this clonotype: This may be a read error, as it is one base from a much larger clone. This chain links TRBV7-9 with TRBJ2-6; D ambiguous. The germline V gene encodes CDR1 SEHNR and CDR2 FQNEAQ (reference sequence). The CDR3 loop spans 14 amino acids. V was cut by 6 bases and J by 1 base, with 7 bases left in between. CDR3 sequence (DNA): TGTGCCAGCAGTCGGGTTTCTGGGGCCAACGTCCTGACTTTC. This gives the protein CASSRVSGANVLTF.

Many counts were recorded for this clonotype. The chain combines TRBV6-1 with TRBJ2-5; 10 nucleotides match TRBD1. CDR3 length: 15 residues. The germline CDR1 and CDR2 sequences are MNHNS and SASEGT. The trim removed 5 bases at V and 3 bases at J, leaving 6 bases unmatched. CDR3 region: CASSPPDRGEETQYF. As DNA, the CDR3 is TGTGCCAGCAGTCCGCCGGACAGGGGGGAAGAGACCCAGTACTTC.

This clonotype was observed at least ten times. V and J are TRBV27 and TRBJ2-7; D is ambiguous. The V gene's germline CDR1 is MNHEY and CDR2 SMNVEV (reference sequence). This CDR3 is built from 13 residues. Between the trimmed V and J ends, which lost 4 bases and 3 bases, there was a span of 10 bases. The CDR3 region has the DNA TGTGCCAGCAGTTGGTCGTCGGTCTACGAGCAGTACTTC. Its translation: CASSWSSVYEQYF.

This chain uses TRBV6-5 with TRBJ2-1, with 11 bases that match TRBD2. The CDR3 spans 17 residues. In germline, CDR1 is MNHEY, CDR2 SVGAGI. Germline trimming cut 4 bases from V and 8 bases from J; bases unmatched to any gene: 13. CDR3 coding DNA: TGTGCCAGCAGTTCCACGACTAGCGGGGACCTCTGGGATGAGCAGTTCTTC. Protein sequence: CASSSTTSGDLWDEQFF.

About this clonotype: A much larger clone differs from this one at a single base, so this may be a read error. This chain links TRBV2 with TRBJ2-7; maybe TRBD1 (6 bases). With 6 bases removed from V and 2 bases from J, the gap between germline ends came to 20 bases. The CDR3 sequence is 16 residues long. CDR1 is SNHLY and CDR2 is FYNNEI in the germline V gene. The CDR3 sequence: CASRYRGSGAPYEQYF. CDR3 nucleotides: TGTGCCAGCAGATATAGGGGGAGCGGCGCCCCCTACGAGCAGTACTTC.

The chain has TRBV4-1 and TRBJ2-7, with 7 bases that match TRBD1. V shed 2 bases, J shed 2 bases, and the junction held 3 bases outside the gene matches. Germline V gene sequence: CDR1 MGHRA, CDR2 YSYEKL. The CDR3 spans 14 residues. The CDR3 sequence is CASSQPGQTYEQYF. CDR3 in DNA: TGCGCCAGCAGCCAACCGGGACAGACCTACGAGCAGTACTTC.

The chain employs TRBV5-5 and TRBJ1-5; 8 nucleotides match TRBD1. With V trimmed by 0 bases and J by 11 bases, 16 bases remained unmatched. The CDR3 contains 17 residues. Germline V gene sequence: CDR1 SGHKS, CDR2 YYEKEE (reference sequence). CDR3 sequence reads: CASSLAPGQAKFGAQHF. For the CDR3, the DNA is TGTGCCAGCAGCTTGGCCCCGGGACAGGCCAAATTTGGGGCCCAGCATTTT.

The chain links TRBV7-2 to TRBJ2-5; a weak D match, TRBD1 (5 bases). The germline V and J ends were trimmed by 3 bases and 0 bases, with 8 bases remaining between them. The length of the CDR3 is 14 residues. Germline lookup yields CDR1 SGHTA and CDR2 FQGNSA. The CDR3 here is CASSLTVNQETQYF. In DNA, the CDR3 is TGTGCCAGCAGCTTGACAGTAAACCAAGAGACCCAGTACTTC.

The sample holds a few counts of this clonotype. For the CDR3, the DNA is TGTGCCAGCAGTTACGAGCGGGATACGAGCTCTGGGGCCAACGTCCTGACTTTC. Translation: CASSYERDTSSGANVLTF. V and J are TRBV6-5 and TRBJ2-6; 7 nucleotides agree with TRBD2. The length of the CDR3 is 18 residues. The J segment lost 0 bases and the V segment lost 2 bases, leaving 7 bases of the junction unmatched. Germline V CDR1 and CDR2: MNHEY, SVGAGI.

In this sample, this clonotype turned up a few times. The genes are TRBV20-1 and TRBJ1-2; no firm D call. The CDR3 is made up of 13 amino acids. CDR1 and CDR2 from the germline V gene are DFQATT and SNEGSKA (reference sequence). V was clipped by 3 bases and J by 3 bases, with 11 bases between them. The CDR3 loop is CSARPSQDYGYTF. The CDR3 DNA follows: TGCAGTGCTAGGCCGTCCCAGGACTATGGCTACACCTTC.

The sample holds many counts of this clonotype. This chain links TRBV7-2 with TRBJ1-2, with D possibly being TRBD1 (6 bases). Trimming removed 5 bases at V and 2 bases at J, with 9 bases between. The CDR3 covers 13 residues. Germline values: CDR1 SGHTA, CDR2 FQGNSA. CDR3 loop: CASSPRGNYGYTF. Here the CDR3 DNA reads TGTGCCAGCAGCCCCAGGGGCAACTATGGCTACACCTTC.

This chain uses TRBV11-3 with TRBJ1-6; weak D call: TRBD1 (6 bases). V was cut by 3 bases and J by 4 bases, with 10 bases left in between. This CDR3 has 15 residues. Germline assignment: CDR1 SGHNT and CDR2 YENEEA. The CDR3 protein is CASSFEGGYNSPLHF. The CDR3, as DNA: TGTGCCAGCAGCTTCGAAGGGGGGTATAATTCACCCCTCCACTTT. The variable domain in full, completed from reference TRBV11-3 and TRBJ1-6, reads EAGVVQSPRYKIIEKKQPVAFWCNPISGHNTLYWYLQNLGQGPELLIRYENEEAVDDSQLPKDRFSAERLKGVDSTLKIQPAELGDSAVYLCASSFEGGYNSPLHFGNGTRLTVT.

This clonotype has a handful of counts. The chain has TRBV4-2 and TRBJ1-1; D not resolved. The germline V and J ends were trimmed by 3 bases and 0 bases, with 11 bases remaining between them. CDR3 length equals 15 residues. The germline CDR1 and CDR2 sequences are LGHNA and YNFKEQ. Here the CDR3 reads CASSQEQGVNTEAFF. CDR3 nucleotides: TGTGCCAGCAGCCAGGAACAAGGCGTGAACACTGAAGCTTTCTTT.

The J gene is TRBJ1-1, the V gene TRBV25-1, with D possibly being TRBD1 (5 bases). Germline V gene data show CDR1 as MGHDK and CDR2 as SYGVNS. The CDR3 consists of 16 residues. The V end lost 4 bases, the J end lost 1 base, and 16 bases lay between the germline ends. The CDR3, as DNA: TGTGCCAGCAGTGGTAGGGACGGAGGGAGGAACACTGAAGCTTTCTTT. Encoded protein: CASSGRDGGRNTEAFF.

In the case of this clonotype: The conserved closing phenylalanine or tryptophan is absent in this CDR3, likely reflecting a read error. The V and J genes are TRBV7-3 and TRBJ1-1, with TRBD1 as a possible D gene (5 bases). CDR1 is SGHTA, CDR2 FQGTGA, per germline. Trimming removed 5 bases from V and 1 base from J, with 8 bases in between. This CDR3 has 13 residues. CDR3 residues: CASSPGPNTEAFS. The CDR3 DNA reads as TGTGCCAGCAGCCCGGGGCCGAACACTGAAGCTTTCTCT.

This clonotype was counted many times. The chain carries TRBV6-1 and TRBJ1-1; 7 nucleotides match TRBD1. Germline CDR1 and CDR2: MNHNS and SASEGT. CDR3 length: 14 residues. Losses at the gene ends were 5 bases for V and 4 bases for J; bases not matched to a gene: 7. In DNA form, the CDR3 reads TGTGCCAGCAGTAACCGGGACAGTACCACTGAAGCTTTCTTT. This translates into CASSNRDSTTEAFF.